This TCR beta chain was captured in a study of T cells in Graves' hyperthyroidism and ophthalmopathy. TCR beta CDR3 regions were amplified from RNA. When the TCR CDR3 underwent first-round RT-PCR, the HTBI primer set was used. TCRdb ran MiXCR on the multiplex PCR reads and lists one entry per CDR3 protein. This table has approximately 520,000 distinct CDR3 sequences, less than 25% appearing once. Germline assignment: CDR1 MDHEN and CDR2 SYDVKM. V was pared by 1 base and J by 10 bases, with 5 bases of the junction left unmatched. CDR3 length: 13 residues. The sample holds many counts of this clonotype. This TCR came from a man between 18 and 29 years old with Graves' hyperthyroidism. Sequencing was performed on blood. This chain connects TRBV28 to TRBJ1-1; 8 bases match TRBD1. The CDR3 region has the DNA TGTGCCAGCAGTTTATCCCAGGGGGCCGGAGCTTTCTTT. Protein product: CASSLSQGAGAFF.